The rows below give T cell receptor beta chains drawn from one sample of a study of CD8+ T cells in alopecia areata. This table comes from immunoSEQ multiplex PCR, and its TCRdb copy is limited to in-frame clones, with some not included. The sample holds hundreds of thousands of clones; 67% are singletons and the top ten take 1% to 1.5%. Sequences were derived from CD4+ T cells sorted from blood, sampled at week 0. The origin of the receptors is a human donor with alopecia areata. Each CDR3 is given with its conserved first and last residue. Clone size is given for some rows only: seen once, a few or many times, or a class if the clone is expanded.

CDR3aa: CASSQAPDSGVYEQYF; abundance: NA; v_gene: TRBV4-2
CDR3aa: CAWSVRSYEQYF; abundance: NA; v_gene: TRBV30
CDR3aa: CASSEVGGRGAFF; abundance: NA; v_gene: TRBV25-1
CDR3aa: CASSPGAFTGELFF; abundance: once; v_gene: TRBV7-9
CDR3aa: CASSLLGDYEQYF; abundance: NA; v_gene: TRBV5-1
CDR3aa: CAWKGQVNTGELFF; abundance: NA; v_gene: TRBV30
CDR3aa: CASSVEVGRGSYNEQFF; abundance: NA; v_gene: TRBV9
CDR3aa: CASSLVGRETEQFF; abundance: NA; v_gene: TRBV5-1
CDR3aa: CASSQDITTPDTQYF; abundance: NA; v_gene: TRBV4-3
CDR3aa: CAWSGGGAVSETQYF; abundance: NA; v_gene: TRBV30
CDR3aa: CASSSPGLHYEQYF; abundance: NA; v_gene: TRBV5-6